This TCR beta chain was captured in a study of low-dose radiotherapy and immunotherapy resistance in tumors (dated 2022 in TCRdb). A note on the overall study: Cohort 1 received 0.5 Gy per fraction every 2 weeks, with a prescribed total PTV dose of 6.5 Gy. For Cohort 2, the dose was 1 Gy per fraction given every two weeks, adding up to 13 Gy in total across 26 weeks. Nivolumab and ipilimumab were both given intravenously, with nivolumab at a 240 mg flat dose every two weeks and ipilimumab at 1 mg/kg every six weeks. Cyclophosphamide 200 mg/m2 was given intravenously every two weeks, one day before each radiation and immunotherapy administration. Aspirin 300 mg was taken orally once daily by patients for four cycles, starting on cycle 1 day 1. The trial did not randomize participants into treatment groups. Eight patients were included in the translational analysis: three from the first dose cohort and the first five from the second dose cohort.

Explained via the paper, the time point label denotes: before trial treatment. Donors were enrolled in RACIN, a single-arm phase I dose-escalation trial combining nivolumab, ipilimumab, aspirin, low-dose cyclophosphamide and low-dose radiotherapy. Eligible patients had advanced, TIL-negative solid tumors. Reads for this sample came from an Illumina HiSeq 2500. Superscript III and a set of TRAV- and TRBV-specific primers were used to synthesize first-strand cDNA, so that both TCRalpha and TCRbeta chains were covered. TCRs were amplified with Phusion for 15 to 25 PCR cycles using a constant-region primer together with the adapter attached to the V primers. The MessageAmp II aRNA Amplification Kit was used to amplify the isolated mRNA, with in vitro transcription run for 15 to 20 hours at 37 degrees C. The Dynabeads mRNA DIRECT Purification Kit was used to isolate the mRNA for TCR sequencing. A second approximately 25-cycle Phusion PCR added indexed Illumina adapters, and products were purified with AMPure XP beads. Under the source paper's analysis protocol: Using custom Perl scripts, TCR sequences encoding the same protein were pooled, out-of-frame sequences were removed, and the abundance of each clonotype was computed. Any TCR sequence backed by just one read was left out of the analysis. Repertoire metrics included Shannon entropy, Gini index, clonality, richness, and frequency of TCRs shared between repertoires. TCRdb's own reprocessing of the public reads used fastp at Q25 and MiXCR and kept productive beta chains. Entries that share a CDR3 protein sequence are merged under the most common genes and DNA. TCRdb's processing, not the authors' own work, is the source of the V and J calls. The sample table holds tens of thousands of distinct CDR3 sequences, of which 15% to 20% were seen once. Jointly, the top ten make up less than 3.5% of the sample.

V lost 3 bases and J lost 7 bases; the stretch between them is 14 bases long. Per the germline V gene, KGHDR is the CDR1 and SFDVKD is the CDR2. The CDR3 sequence holds 15 residues, the cysteine and phenylalanine included. Only the CDR3 portion is preserved as DNA: 45 bases, with reading frame beginning at the first base. As for this clonotype: Its antigen remains unidentified. The sample holds no much larger clone one base away, and base qualities are not on file.

The receptor's source is a male donor with prostate cancer. Rearrangement joined TRBV24-1 to TRBJ2-2, and the D gene may be TRBD2, 6 bases matching. The sequenced sample was PBMCs, obtained before treatment. The CDR3 protein is CATSDPRRGVGELFF. The DNA sequence is as follows: TGTGCCACCAGTGATCCCCGGAGGGGCGTCGGGGAGCTGTTTTTT.